This T cell receptor (beta chain) originates from a study of PD-L1 blockade in urothelial cancer. Study-level information: Most patients, about nine tenths of the roughly 30, were males with bladder-origin cancer.

Sequencing was performed with immunoSEQ multiplex PCR; in TCRdb, only in-frame clones are kept and a portion is missing. This sample has 25,000 to 35,000 clones, with roughly three quarters found just once. As for time point: peripheral blood 6 weeks after treatment start. This TCR came from a man between 65 and 85 years old with urothelial cancer. This specimen consisted of PBMCs, obtained around atezolizumab (anti-PD-L1) treatment.

The CDR3 reads CSVVKRGTEIYEQYF. In DNA, the CDR3 is TGCAGCGTCGTGAAGAGAGGGACAGAGATCTACGAGCAGTACTTC. This chain connects TRBV29-1 to TRBJ2-7, with 7 bases matching TRBD1. The CDR3 loop spans 15 amino acids. J was trimmed by 3 bases and V by 6 bases; bases with no gene match: 14. The germline gives CDR1 SQVTM, CDR2 ANQGSEA.